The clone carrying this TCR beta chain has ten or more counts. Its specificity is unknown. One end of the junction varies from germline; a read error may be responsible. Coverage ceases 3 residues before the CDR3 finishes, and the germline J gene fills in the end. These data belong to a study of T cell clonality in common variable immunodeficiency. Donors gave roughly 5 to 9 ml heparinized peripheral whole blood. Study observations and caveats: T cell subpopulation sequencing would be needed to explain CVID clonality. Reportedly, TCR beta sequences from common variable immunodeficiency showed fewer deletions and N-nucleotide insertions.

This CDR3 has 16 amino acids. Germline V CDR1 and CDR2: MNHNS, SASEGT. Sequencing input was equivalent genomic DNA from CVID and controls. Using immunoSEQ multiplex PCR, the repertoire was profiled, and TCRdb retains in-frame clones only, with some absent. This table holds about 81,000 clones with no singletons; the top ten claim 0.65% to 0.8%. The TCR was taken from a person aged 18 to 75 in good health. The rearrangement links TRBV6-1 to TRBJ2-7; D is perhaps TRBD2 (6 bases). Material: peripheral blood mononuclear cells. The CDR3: CASSEGISGEAYEQYF. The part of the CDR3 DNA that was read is TGTGCCAGCAGCGAAGGGATTTCGGGGGAGGCCTACGAG.